Sequencing of this T cell receptor (beta chain) was carried out in a study of beta chain features in type 1 diabetes (dated by TCRdb to 2017 to 2018). At the level of the whole study: No differences in mean age, gender distribution, total cell number or subset yield were found between patients and healthy donors. A total of 85 million to 140 million sorted cells were examined across all samples, and a strong correlation was observed between cell number per subset and RNA yield. Whereas all 30 or so donors provided naive and central memory subsets, regulatory and stem cell-like memory subsets were isolated from just 8 patients and roughly 8 healthy donors. The study compared TCRB repertoires of sorted circulating CD4+ T cell subsets between recently diagnosed type 1 diabetes patients and matched healthy donors.

Regarding this clone: Its target antigen remains unknown. No much larger clonotype is one base removed from it; base qualities were not supplied.

From each donor, a single peripheral blood sample of around 120 mL on average was drawn into heparinised tubes. A BD FACSAria II was used to sort naive, central memory, regulatory and stem cell-like memory CD4+ T cells with a panel that included CD45RO, CCR7, CD25, CD127, CD95 and CD27. A purity above 98% was achieved for all sorted populations. PBMCs were isolated immediately by Lymphoprep density gradient centrifugation and stained directly without culture. Samples were stained and sorted in pairs, with one healthy donor and one patient per experiment, so that batch effects were minimized. Overall results and qualifications from the work: A moderate but significant shortening of TCRB CDR3 length was observed in type 1 diabetes patients in all four CD4+ subsets. PCR may preferentially amplify shorter templates, but because patient and control samples were amplified and corrected together, any resulting skew would affect both groups equally. Because the HLA sub-analyses included only small numbers of individuals, any influence of HLA type on TCRB rearrangement was left unresolved. Because cDNA was sequenced instead of genomic DNA, highly expressing activated cells could be over-represented, though the groups showed no difference in activation or CD3 levels. Patients with type 1 diabetes made fewer insertions and deleted more nucleotides at VDJ recombination sites, implying thymic rearrangement abnormalities. The naive, central memory and regulatory TCRB repertoires appeared to resemble one another more closely among patients than among healthy donors.

The entire isolated RNA was reverse transcribed using the High Capacity cDNA Reverse Transcription Kit, and thus expressed TCRB transcripts were sequenced. Deep immunoSEQ sequencing was performed on naive, central memory and regulatory T cell samples, with an average of roughly 3.3 million total reads per sample. Sorted cells were lysed in RLT buffer, and RNA was extracted using DNase-treated RNeasy Micro or Mini kits according to cell number. Each cell subset was processed on its own to prevent cross-contamination, while patient and healthy donor samples were processed together. Using the immunoSEQ multiplex PCR, TCRB sequences were amplified from cDNA into 87-bp fragments spanning the CDR3 region. The amplicons were sequenced using the Illumina HiSeq platform. Concerning the study's data processing: Synthetic template baselines were used to correct PCR bias computationally, reads within Hamming distance 2 were collapsed together, and singletons that could not be merged were discarded. Reads were aligned against IMGT to assign V, D and J genes, CDR3 length and insertions or deletions at six rearrangement sites. Within each subset, clonotype counts were normalized to sorted cell number, after which true diversity and Gini coefficients were computed with the tcR R package. The overlap coefficient, calculated on TCRB nucleotide sequences, was used to measure repertoire sharing. As a proxy for the pre-selection repertoire, out-of-frame TCRB sequences from naive cells were analyzed. Sourced from immuneACCESS, this table was stored by TCRdb with only in-frame sequences that have V and J called. A share of the clones is absent; for the studies checked, an unresolved V gene accounts for under half, and the remainder has no known explanation. That table is the source of V, J and clone size, and D and trimming were worked out from the DNA. This sample comprises 250,000 or so clones, approximately 14% of them detected only once. Around 0.019% of the sample lies in the top ten.

CDR1 and CDR2 are drawn from the germline V gene (reference sequence): MNHNY, SVGAGI. V is shortened by 2 bases, J by 0 bases, and the region joining them spans 6 bases. From its cysteine to its phenylalanine, the CDR3 spans 14 amino acids. The DNA shown is the 42-base CDR3, in frame from base 1. The receptor's source is a man between 25 and 39 years old with type 1 diabetes. Sequences were obtained from naive CD4+ T cells from blood. The cell subset or site label, read with the paper, signifies: true naive CD4+ T cells. This chain joins TRBV6-6 to TRBJ2-3, and TRBD2 may be the D gene, going by 6 matching bases. The DNA is TGTGCCAGCAGTTACGGAGGGAGCACAGATACGCAGTATTTT. Its product reads: CASSYGGSTDTQYF.